The next 32 T cell receptor beta chains were all read from a single sample in a study of blood T cells in healthy people across ages. Alongside a J-beta primer mix, a sample-barcoded 5' primer served in a second PCR lasting about 7 to 12 cycles. Each CDR3 protein gets one entry after TCRdb re-called the 5' RACE reads with MiXCR. The sample lists about 1,400,000 distinct CDR3 sequences; roughly 40% were seen once. Sequenced sample: blood. These receptors were taken from a woman between 18 and 29 years old in good health.

The V and J genes are TRBV12-3 or TRBV12-4 and TRBJ1-2; TRBD1 matches at 8 bases. V dropped 7 bases and J dropped 6; count of bases not matched to a gene: 7. This CDR3 spans 13 amino acids. The CDR3 nucleotides read TGTGCCAGCACCAGGGGACAGGAAGATGGCTACACCTTC. Its protein product is CASTRGQEDGYTF.

This clonotype showed up just a few times. The chain employs TRBV10-3 and TRBJ2-1; 11 positions match TRBD2. With 8 bases clipped from V and 7 bases from J, the junction kept 4 bases outside the gene matches. Germline CDR1 is ENHRY and CDR2 is SYGVKD. The CDR3 is 13 amino acids. For the CDR3, the DNA is TGTGCCATCGAGGGACTAGCGGTAAATGAGCAGTTCTTC. It is translated as CAIEGLAVNEQFF.

This clonotype was counted between two and nine times. The chain employs TRBV5-1 and TRBJ2-5; the D is unclear. In germline, CDR1 is SGHRS, CDR2 YFSETQ. This CDR3 has 14 residues. Trimming left V 2 bases short and J 5 bases short, with 13 bases between. CDR3 DNA: TGCGCCAGCAGCTTCGGTACGGTCCCCGAGACCCAGTACTTC. Translation gives CASSFGTVPETQYF.

The table lists this clonotype with a count of one. The J gene is TRBJ2-2, the V gene TRBV28; D unresolved. The V end was cut by 9 bases, the J end by 1 base, with 12 bases between. The CDR3 is 14 amino acids. In germline, CDR1 is MDHEN, CDR2 SYDVKM. CDR3 region: CAREDGQNTGELFF. CDR3 nucleotide sequence: TGTGCCAGAGAAGACGGGCAGAACACCGGGGAGCTGTTTTTT.

The chain is built from TRBV7-2 and TRBJ2-3; D remains unclear. The CDR3 loop spans 14 amino acids. CDR1 and CDR2 from the germline V gene are SGHTA and FQGNSA. Deletions cut 6 bases from V and 6 bases from J, with 16 bases between. The CDR3 sequence: CASRESRGLDTQYF. The CDR3 DNA follows: TGTGCCAGCAGAGAGAGCCGTGGCCTGGATACGCAGTATTTT.

This clonotype was counted only a few times. V and J are TRBV12-3 or TRBV12-4 and TRBJ2-5, with D possibly being TRBD2 (6 bases). CDR3 length: 14 residues. V gave up 1 base and J gave up 4 bases, with 10 bases separating them. Here the CDR3 reads CASSLVAEGETQYF. The CDR3, as DNA: TGTGCCAGCAGTTTAGTGGCGGAGGGAGAGACCCAGTACTTC.

The rearrangement uses TRBV3-1 and TRBJ2-7, with D unresolved. The germline V gene has CDR1 LGHDT and CDR2 YNNKEL (reference sequence). Deletions cut 6 bases from V and 4 bases from J, with 19 bases between. The CDR3 contains 15 residues. In DNA, the CDR3 is TGTGCCAGCAGTCCCCCTCGGGTTGGGCTATACGAGCAGTACTTC. Its protein is CASSPPRVGLYEQYF.

CDR3 sequence: CSAAKSIDTQYF. In DNA form, the CDR3 reads TGCAGTGCCGCAAAATCGATAGATACGCAGTATTTT. V gene TRBV20-1 combines with J gene TRBJ2-3; D is uncertain. The germline CDR1 and CDR2 sequences are DFQATT and SNEGSKA (reference sequence). CDR3 length equals 12 residues. Trimming removed 6 bases at V and 5 bases at J, with 12 bases between.

This clonotype was seen only once. The CDR3: CASGRTSGVPNTDTQYF. DNA of the CDR3: TGTGCCAGCGGGAGGACTAGCGGGGTCCCAAACACAGATACGCAGTATTTT. The genes are TRBV27 and TRBJ2-3; 12 bases are shared with TRBD2. The ends lost 8 bases at V and 2 bases at J; junction bases unmatched: 11. The CDR3 loop spans 17 amino acids. Germline V lookup: CDR1 MNHEY, CDR2 SMNVEV (reference sequence).

The V and J genes are TRBV15 and TRBJ2-3; TRBD1 aligns across 8 bases. The germline gives CDR1 LNHNV, CDR2 YYDKDF (reference sequence). This CDR3 has 17 residues. V lost 4 bases and J lost 3; bases outside the gene matches: 12. The CDR3 DNA is TGTGCCACCAGCACCCTTTCCGACAGGGGTGCGACAGATACGCAGTATTTT. Amino acids: CATSTLSDRGATDTQYF.

This clonotype has only a few counts. J is TRBJ2-1 and V is TRBV3-1; 9 bases line up with TRBD1. The germline gives CDR1 LGHDT, CDR2 YNNKEL (reference sequence). V trimming: 2 bases; J trimming: 8 bases; junction bases outside the gene matches: 16. The CDR3 loop spans 18 amino acids. Here the CDR3 reads CASSQPPGTGNGMYEQFF. CDR3 DNA sequence: TGTGCCAGCAGCCAACCCCCCGGGACAGGGAATGGAATGTATGAGCAGTTCTTC.

Written as DNA, the CDR3 is TGCGCCAGCAGCCAAGCCCCGGAGGGGGGCGAGCAGTACTTC. Residues: CASSQAPEGGEQYF. This chain connects TRBV4-1 to TRBJ2-7; D may be TRBD1 or TRBD2 (6 bases each). The germline V and J ends were trimmed by 1 base and 6 bases, with 13 bases remaining between them. CDR3 size: 14 residues. Germline V gene sequence: CDR1 MGHRA, CDR2 YSYEKL.

The chain has TRBV20-1 and TRBJ2-3; 8 nucleotides align to TRBD2. This CDR3 is 14 amino acids long. Germline CDR1 and CDR2: DFQATT and SNEGSKA (reference sequence). With V trimmed by 3 bases and J by 2 bases, 4 bases remained unmatched. The CDR3 sequence is CSARGLGATDTQYF. CDR3 sequence (DNA): TGCAGTGCTAGGGGACTAGGGGCCACAGATACGCAGTATTTT.

This clonotype was seen a few times. DNA for the CDR3: TGTGCCAGCAGCGTAGTTTTGGCGGGAGAGCAGTTCTTC. Its protein is CASSVVLAGEQFF. The chain couples TRBV7-2 to TRBJ2-1; maybe TRBD2 (6 bases). Germline V gene lookup returns CDR1 SGHTA and CDR2 FQGNSA. The CDR3 contains 13 residues. V was shortened by 5 bases and J by 10 bases, with 15 bases between the two germline ends.

This chain links TRBV11-2 with TRBJ2-1; 11 positions agree with TRBD2. J was trimmed by 9 bases and V by 5 bases; bases with no gene match: 6. CDR1 is SGHAT and CDR2 is FQNNGV in the germline V gene. This CDR3 region has 14 residues. The CDR3, as DNA: TGTGCCAGCAGCCAGAATAGCGGGAGGGGTGAGCAGTTCTTC. It specifies CASSQNSGRGEQFF.

The rearrangement joins TRBV12-3 or TRBV12-4 to TRBJ1-5; 8 bases line up with TRBD1. The CDR3 length is 18 residues. J gave up 4 bases and V 5 bases, and 16 bases lay outside the gene matches. The CDR3 nucleotides read TGTGCCAGCAGTATAGACCCGACAGGGGATGGGAGAAATCAGCCCCAGCATTTT. Residues: CASSIDPTGDGRNQPQHF.

The gene calls are TRBV20-1 and TRBJ2-1; 9 bases are a match to TRBD2. Unmatched junction bases numbered 17, after V lost 4 bases and J lost 13 bases. The germline V gene has CDR1 DFQATT and CDR2 SNEGSKA (reference sequence). This CDR3 is 15 amino acids long. The CDR3 reads CSAMGGGRAADVQFF. CDR3 sequence (DNA): TGCAGTGCTATGGGCGGCGGGAGGGCCGCCGATGTCCAGTTCTTC.

This chain links TRBV27 with TRBJ2-3; 11 bases fit TRBD2. The CDR3 runs to 17 residues. Trimming cost V 6 bases and J 1 base; bases outside gene matches: 9. The germline V gene has CDR1 MNHEY and CDR2 SMNVEV (reference sequence). In DNA, the CDR3 is TGTGCCAGCAGCAACTCCGGGACTAGCGGAGGCACAGATACGCAGTATTTT. This encodes CASSNSGTSGGTDTQYF.

In its sample, this clonotype was seen a few times. V usage is TRBV28 and J usage is TRBJ2-1; D perhaps matches TRBD2 (6 bases). The CDR3 has 15 residues. The germline CDR1 and CDR2 sequences are MDHEN and SYDVKM. Trimming shortened V by 7 bases and J by 8 bases, and 21 bases separated the two germline ends. The CDR3 sequence: CASTPAGPLLDEQFF. The CDR3 DNA is TGTGCCAGCACTCCCGCGGGACCGCTGCTAGATGAGCAGTTCTTC.

This sequence joins TRBV11-2 and TRBJ1-5; D may be TRBD1 (5 bases). Trimming left V 3 bases short and J 1 base short, with 10 bases between. Per germline, CDR1 SGHAT and CDR2 FQNNGV. This CDR3 has 15 residues. CDR3 sequence reads: CASSLRGTSNQPQHF. CDR3 bases: TGTGCCAGCAGCTTGCGGGGGACGAGCAATCAGCCCCAGCATTTT.

This clonotype was seen only a few times. The chain has TRBV28 and TRBJ2-7; D not certain. CDR1 is MDHEN, CDR2 SYDVKM, per germline. The germline V and J ends were trimmed by 4 bases and 12 bases, with 16 bases remaining between them. The CDR3 is made up of 12 amino acids. The CDR3 loop is CASSSPSELLYF. The DNA of the CDR3 is TGTGCCAGCAGTTCCCCCTCCGAGCTACTGTACTTC.

This clonotype was seen a handful of times. The chain carries TRBV12-3 or TRBV12-4 and TRBJ2-5; D not resolved. V shed 6 bases and J shed 5 bases, with 16 bases lying between them. The CDR3 has 14 amino acids. CDR3: CASRPAWGGETQYF. The CDR3 nucleotides read TGTGCCAGCAGGCCCGCTTGGGGTGGCGAGACCCAGTACTTC.

This clonotype was counted only a few times. In DNA form, the CDR3 reads TGTGCTAGTGGTCTGGCCCCGGGACAGGGTGGGTCAGATACGCAGTATTTT. This translates into CASGLAPGQGGSDTQYF. This chain uses TRBV12-5 with TRBJ2-3; 9 bases are shared with TRBD1. Germline V gives CDR1 LGHNT, CDR2 FRNRAP. With 5 bases clipped from V and 4 bases from J, the junction kept 13 bases outside the gene matches. The CDR3 runs to 17 residues.

On this clonotype itself: This clone may be a read error of a much larger clone one base away. The rearrangement uses TRBV12-3 or TRBV12-4 and TRBJ2-7; possible D gene TRBD1, 6 bases. The V end was cut by 0 bases, the J end by 6 bases, with 15 bases between. This CDR3 has 15 amino acids. CDR3 sequence reads: CASSLALGAPCEQYF. DNA for the CDR3: TGTGCCAGCAGTTTAGCGCTGGGGGCGCCCTGCGAGCAGTACTTC.

V usage is TRBV12-3 or TRBV12-4 and J usage is TRBJ2-1; TRBD2 agrees at 9 bases. This CDR3 region has 13 residues. V lost 6 bases, J lost 10 bases, and 7 bases stayed unmatched. DNA for the CDR3: TGTGCCAGCAGCTCCCTAGCGGGAAAGGAGCAGTTCTTC. Translating it yields CASSSLAGKEQFF.

This CDR3 reads CAWNGGPGDTQYF. In nucleotides, the CDR3 is TGTGCCTGGAACGGGGGCCCGGGGGATACGCAGTATTTT. The chain has TRBV30 and TRBJ2-3; possibly TRBD1 or TRBD2 for D (6 bases each). The CDR3 length is 13 residues. Germline V gene sequence: CDR1 GTSNPN, CDR2 SVGIG (reference sequence). Trimming pared 4 bases from V and 6 bases from J, leaving 14 bases between.

This chain connects TRBV20-1 to TRBJ1-5, with D unclear. V shed 2 bases and J shed 0 bases, with 8 bases lying between them. This CDR3 contains 14 residues. CDR1 is DFQATT, CDR2 SNEGSKA, per germline (reference sequence). The CDR3 loop reads CSARRTDSNQPQHF. The CDR3 DNA reads as TGCAGTGCTAGAAGGACGGATAGCAATCAGCCCCAGCATTTT.

This clonotype was observed a few times. The rearrangement links TRBV5-1 to TRBJ2-1; possibly TRBD2 for D (7 bases). Deletions cut 4 bases from V and 7 bases from J, with 21 bases between. This CDR3 has 16 residues. In germline, CDR1 is SGHRS, CDR2 YFSETQ. The DNA for the CDR3 is TGCGCCAGCAGCCCAAGGGGGGCGGGAGATAGTAATGAGCAGTTCTTC. It translates to CASSPRGAGDSNEQFF. Supplemented by reference TRBV5-1 and TRBJ2-1, the full variable domain reads KAGVTQTPRYLIKTRGQQVTLSCSPISGHRSVSWYQQTPGQGLQFLFEYFSETQRNKGNFPGRFSGRQFSNSRSEMNVSTLELGDSALYLCASSPRGAGDSNEQFFGPGTRLTVL.

The chain links TRBV5-1 to TRBJ2-5, with D unresolved. The ends were cut back, 2 bases at V and 2 bases at J, with 16 bases in the middle. CDR3 length: 16 amino acids. CDR1 is SGHRS and CDR2 is YFSETQ in the germline V gene. The CDR3 reads CASSFGITAEQETQYF. In nucleotides, the CDR3 is TGCGCCAGCAGCTTTGGAATAACCGCCGAACAAGAGACCCAGTACTTC.

The table lists this clonotype with a count of one. This may arise from a read error, as a much more abundant clone is one base away. V usage is TRBV6-5 and J usage is TRBJ2-7, with D perhaps matching TRBD2 (6 bases). V was cut by 0 bases and J by 7 bases, with 16 bases left in between. Germline V lookup: CDR1 MNHEY, CDR2 SVGAGI. This CDR3 contains 15 residues. CDR3: CASSYSGGTYNEQYF. The CDR3 nucleotides read TGTGCCAGCAGTTACTCGGGCGGGACCTACAATGAGCAGTACTTC.

Remarks on this clonotype: This may be a read error: a much more frequent sequence differs by one nucleotide. The chain employs TRBV18 and TRBJ1-5; tentatively, D is TRBD1 (5 bases). From germline, CDR1 is KGHSH and CDR2 LQKENI. CDR3 length: 13 amino acids. The DNA of the CDR3 is TGTGCCGGCTCACCAGGGCTGGATCAGCCCCAGCATTTT. Protein sequence: CAGSPGLDQPQHF.

The rearrangement joins TRBV29-1 to TRBJ1-2, with TRBD1 matching 8 bases. Germline CDR1 and CDR2: SQVTM and ANQGSEA. The V and J ends lost 7 bases and 6 bases, in that order; junction bases with no gene match: 7. The CDR3 length is 12 residues. The CDR3: CSGGRTGNGYTF. CDR3 bases: TGCAGCGGCGGGAGGACAGGGAATGGCTACACCTTC.